The T cell receptor (beta chain) described here comes from a study of T cell changes during pregnancy in multiple sclerosis. The CDR3 runs to 16 residues. Germline assignment: CDR1 MNHNY and CDR2 SVGAGI (reference sequence). The ends lost 0 bases at V and 2 bases at J; junction bases unmatched: 4. Sequencing used immunoSEQ multiplex PCR; TCRdb keeps in-frame clones, though not all of them. This table has 40,000 to 60,000 clones, around 90% appearing once. Sequenced here: CD4+ T cells from peripheral blood mononuclear cells, sampled in the third trimester of pregnancy. This receptor was taken from a female donor with multiple sclerosis, enrolled in a pregnancy study. V gene TRBV6-6 combines with J gene TRBJ2-3; the match to TRBD2 covers 8 bases. CDR3 nucleotides: TGTGCCAGCAGTTACTCGTGGCGGGGGGACACAGATACGCAGTATTTT. Protein sequence: CASSYSWRGDTDTQYF.